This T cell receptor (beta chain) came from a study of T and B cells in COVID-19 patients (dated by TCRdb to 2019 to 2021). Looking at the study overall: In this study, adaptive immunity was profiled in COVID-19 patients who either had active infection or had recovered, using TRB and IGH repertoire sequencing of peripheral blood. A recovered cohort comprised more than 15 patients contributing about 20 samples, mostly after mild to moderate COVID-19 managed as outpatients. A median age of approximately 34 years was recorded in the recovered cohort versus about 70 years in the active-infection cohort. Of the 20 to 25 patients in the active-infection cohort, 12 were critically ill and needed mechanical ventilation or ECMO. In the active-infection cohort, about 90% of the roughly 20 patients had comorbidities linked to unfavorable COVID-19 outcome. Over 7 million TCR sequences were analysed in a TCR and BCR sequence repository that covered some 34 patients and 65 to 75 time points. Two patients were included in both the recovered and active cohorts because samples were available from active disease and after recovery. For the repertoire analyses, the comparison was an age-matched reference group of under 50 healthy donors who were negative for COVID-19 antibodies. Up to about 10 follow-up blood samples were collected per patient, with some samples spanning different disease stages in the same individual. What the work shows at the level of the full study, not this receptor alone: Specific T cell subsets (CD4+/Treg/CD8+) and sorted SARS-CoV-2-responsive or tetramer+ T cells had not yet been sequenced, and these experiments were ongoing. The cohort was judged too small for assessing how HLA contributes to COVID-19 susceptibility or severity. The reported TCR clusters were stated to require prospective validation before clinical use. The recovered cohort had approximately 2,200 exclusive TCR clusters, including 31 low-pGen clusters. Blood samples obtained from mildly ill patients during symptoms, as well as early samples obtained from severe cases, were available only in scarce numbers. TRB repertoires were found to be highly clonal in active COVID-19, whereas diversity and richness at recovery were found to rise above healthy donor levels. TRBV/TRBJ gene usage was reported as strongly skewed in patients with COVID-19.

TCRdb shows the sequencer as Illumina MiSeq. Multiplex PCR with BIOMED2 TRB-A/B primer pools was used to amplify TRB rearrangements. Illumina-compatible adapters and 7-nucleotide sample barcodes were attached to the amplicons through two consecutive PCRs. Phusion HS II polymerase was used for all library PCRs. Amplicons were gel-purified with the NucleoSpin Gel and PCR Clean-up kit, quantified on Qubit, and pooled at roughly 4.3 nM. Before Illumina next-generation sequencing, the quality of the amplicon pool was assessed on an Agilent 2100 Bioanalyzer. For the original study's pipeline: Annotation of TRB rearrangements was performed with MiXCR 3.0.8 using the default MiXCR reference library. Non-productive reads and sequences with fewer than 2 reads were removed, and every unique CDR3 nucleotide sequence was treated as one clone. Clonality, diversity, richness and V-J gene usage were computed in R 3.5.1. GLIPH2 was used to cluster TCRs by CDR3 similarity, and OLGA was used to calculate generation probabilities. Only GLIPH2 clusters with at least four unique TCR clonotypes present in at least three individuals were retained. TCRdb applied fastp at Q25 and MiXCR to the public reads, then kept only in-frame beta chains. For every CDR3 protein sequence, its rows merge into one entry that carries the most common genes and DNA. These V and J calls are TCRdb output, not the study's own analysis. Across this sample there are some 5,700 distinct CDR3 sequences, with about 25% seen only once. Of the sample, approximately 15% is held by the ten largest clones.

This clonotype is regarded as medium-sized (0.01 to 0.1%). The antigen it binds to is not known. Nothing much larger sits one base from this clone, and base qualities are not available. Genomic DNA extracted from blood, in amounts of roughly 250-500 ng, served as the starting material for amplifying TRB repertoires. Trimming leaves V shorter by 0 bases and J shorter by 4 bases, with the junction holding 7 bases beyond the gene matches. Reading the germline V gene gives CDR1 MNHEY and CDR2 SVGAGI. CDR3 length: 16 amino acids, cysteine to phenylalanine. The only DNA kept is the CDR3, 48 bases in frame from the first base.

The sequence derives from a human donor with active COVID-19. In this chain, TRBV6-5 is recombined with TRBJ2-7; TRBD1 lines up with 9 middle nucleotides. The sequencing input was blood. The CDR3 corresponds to CASSYSAGTGFYEQYF. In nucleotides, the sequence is TGTGCCAGCAGTTACTCCGCCGGGACAGGGTTTTACGAGCAGTACTTC.